This T cell receptor (beta chain) was found in a study of blood T cell repertoires in COVID-19 (dated by TCRdb to between 2020 and 2021). Study-level background: Samples from collaborators originated in the United States, Italy and Spain and spanned both the acute and convalescent phases of COVID-19. The dataset comprised deeply sampled blood TCRbeta repertoires from subjects exposed to, actively infected with, or recovered from COVID-19. The samples were drawn from the first 160 participants of the ongoing ImmuneRACE study and from 950 to 1,500 subjects provided by 6 global collaborators. The material from the prospective study consisted of cDNA or gDNA derived from T cells, B-cell-depleted T cells, or PBMCs. The repertoires were released in a freely available public database meant as a resource for research on the immune response to SARS-CoV-2. HLA class I and class II types, where available, came from metadata supplied by the sample provider rather than from assay-based typing. A de-identified subject ID, COVID-19 status, age in years and sex were almost always included in the sample metadata. Study-wide conclusions, independent of this receptor: The quantity of clinical and demographic metadata differed by source and by participant and was supplied without curation.

The collaborating institutions used their own protocols to collect whole blood in K2EDTA tubes. For TCRbeta analysis, collaborator samples were shipped as frozen whole blood, as isolated PBMCs, or as DNA extracted from either sample type. On this clone itself: What antigen it recognizes has not been identified. No much larger clone is present one base from it, and per-base qualities are unavailable.

TCRbeta CDR3 regions were amplified from genomic DNA using the immunoSEQ Assay, a bias-controlled multiplex PCR. In the original analysis: Within the assay, amplification of reference gene primers was used to estimate how many nucleated cells each sample contained. Sequence reads were collapsed and filtered to measure the absolute abundance of every unique TCRbeta CDR3 rearrangement. For each sample, productive Simpson clonality was calculated as the square root of Simpson's diversity index over productive rearrangements. In its TCRdb copy, this immuneACCESS table keeps in-frame sequences only and misses some clones. Where compared with another copy, unresolved V genes explain less than half of these, and the others have no known cause. The V and J calls and clone size were taken over from that table, and D and trimming were inferred from the DNA. The sample has about 210,000 clones on record, 70% to 90% of them singletons. The ten largest clonotypes hold about 4.8% of the sample.

From the cysteine up to the phenylalanine, the CDR3 has a length of 13 residues. Just the 39-base CDR3 DNA is kept, in frame starting at base 1. CDR1 and CDR2 were assigned from the germline V gene (reference sequence) as GTSNPN and SVGIG. V loses 1 base of germline sequence and J loses 5 bases, and the interval between the two ends is 11 bases. The TCR sequence derives from a woman in her thirties or forties with acute or convalescent COVID-19. Specimen: peripheral blood. The chain employs TRBV30 and TRBJ1-2; the D gene is perhaps TRBD1, from 6 matching bases. The sequence in DNA is TGTGCCTGGAGTGCCACAGGGCCTTATGGCTACACCTTC. Translated, it reads CAWSATGPYGYTF.